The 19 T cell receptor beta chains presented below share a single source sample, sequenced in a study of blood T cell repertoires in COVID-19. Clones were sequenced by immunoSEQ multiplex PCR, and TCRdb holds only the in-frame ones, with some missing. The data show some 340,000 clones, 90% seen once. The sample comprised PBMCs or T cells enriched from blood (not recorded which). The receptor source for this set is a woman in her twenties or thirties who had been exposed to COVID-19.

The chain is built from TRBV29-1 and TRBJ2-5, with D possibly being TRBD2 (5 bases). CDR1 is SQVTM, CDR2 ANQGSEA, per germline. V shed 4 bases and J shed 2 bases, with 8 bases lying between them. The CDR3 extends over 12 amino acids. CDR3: CSVVGVQETQYF. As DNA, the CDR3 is TGCAGCGTTGTCGGGGTGCAAGAGACCCAGTACTTC.

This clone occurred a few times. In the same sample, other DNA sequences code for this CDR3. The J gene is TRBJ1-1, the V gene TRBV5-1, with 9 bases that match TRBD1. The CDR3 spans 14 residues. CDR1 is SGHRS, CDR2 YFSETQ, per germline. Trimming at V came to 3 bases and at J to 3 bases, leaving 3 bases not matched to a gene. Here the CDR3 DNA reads TGCGCCAGCAGCTGGACAGGGGTTGACACTGAAGCTTTCTTT. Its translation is CASSWTGVDTEAFF. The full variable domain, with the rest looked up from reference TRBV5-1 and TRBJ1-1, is KAGVTQTPRYLIKTRGQQVTLSCSPISGHRSVSWYQQTPGQGLQFLFEYFSETQRNKGNFPGRFSGRQFSNSRSEMNVSTLELGDSALYLCASSWTGVDTEAFFGQGTRLTVV.

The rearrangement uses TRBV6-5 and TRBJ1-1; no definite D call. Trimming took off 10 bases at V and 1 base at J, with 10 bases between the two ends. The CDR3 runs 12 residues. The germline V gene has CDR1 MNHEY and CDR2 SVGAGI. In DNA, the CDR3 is TGTGCCACCGGGTCCCAGAACACTGAAGCTTTCTTT. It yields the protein CATGSQNTEAFF.

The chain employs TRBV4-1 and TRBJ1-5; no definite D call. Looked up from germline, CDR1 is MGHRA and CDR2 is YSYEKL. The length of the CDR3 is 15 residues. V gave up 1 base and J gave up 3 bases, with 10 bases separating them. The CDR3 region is CASSQGGTSNQPQHF. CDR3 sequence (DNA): TGCGCCAGCAGCCAAGGAGGAACATCCAATCAGCCCCAGCATTTT.

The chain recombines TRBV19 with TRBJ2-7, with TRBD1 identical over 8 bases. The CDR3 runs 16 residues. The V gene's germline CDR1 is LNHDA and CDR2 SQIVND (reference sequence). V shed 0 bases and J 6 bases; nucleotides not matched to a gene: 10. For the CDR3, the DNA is TGTGCCAGTAGTATAGATCAGGGGACAGGATACCGCGAGCAGTACTTC. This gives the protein CASSIDQGTGYREQYF.

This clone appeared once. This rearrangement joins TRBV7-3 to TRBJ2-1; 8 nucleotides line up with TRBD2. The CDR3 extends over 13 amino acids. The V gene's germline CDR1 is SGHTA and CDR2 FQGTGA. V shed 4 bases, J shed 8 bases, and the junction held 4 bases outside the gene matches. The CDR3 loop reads CASSWATSDEQFF. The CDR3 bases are TGTGCCAGCAGCTGGGCGACTAGCGATGAGCAGTTCTTC. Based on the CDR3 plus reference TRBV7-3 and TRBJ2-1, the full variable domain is GAGVSQTPSNKVTEKGKYVELRCDPISGHTALYWYRQSLGQGPEFLIYFQGTGAADDSGLPNDRFFAVRPEGSVSTLKIQRTERGDSAVYLCASSWATSDEQFFGPGTRLTVL.

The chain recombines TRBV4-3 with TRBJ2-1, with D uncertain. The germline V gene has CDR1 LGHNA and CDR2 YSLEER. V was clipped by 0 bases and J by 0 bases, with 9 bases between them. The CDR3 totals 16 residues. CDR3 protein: CASSQEKEASYNEQFF. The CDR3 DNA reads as TGCGCCAGCAGCCAAGAGAAAGAAGCCTCCTACAATGAGCAGTTCTTC.

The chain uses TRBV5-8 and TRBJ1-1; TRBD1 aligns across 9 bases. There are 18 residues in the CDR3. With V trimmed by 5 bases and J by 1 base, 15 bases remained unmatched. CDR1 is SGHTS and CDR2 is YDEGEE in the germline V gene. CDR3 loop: CASRVTIFGTGKNTEAFF. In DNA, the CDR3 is TGTGCCAGCAGGGTTACTATATTTGGGACAGGGAAGAACACTGAAGCTTTCTTT.

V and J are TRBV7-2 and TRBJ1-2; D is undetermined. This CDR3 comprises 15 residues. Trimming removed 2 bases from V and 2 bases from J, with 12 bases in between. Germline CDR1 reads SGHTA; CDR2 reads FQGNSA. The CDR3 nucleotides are TGTGCCAGCAGCTTAATTCACACCTCGAACTATGGCTACACCTTC. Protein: CASSLIHTSNYGYTF.

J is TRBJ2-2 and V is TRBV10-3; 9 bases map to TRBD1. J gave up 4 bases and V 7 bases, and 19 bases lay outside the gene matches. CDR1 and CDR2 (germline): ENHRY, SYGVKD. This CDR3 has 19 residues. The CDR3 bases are TGTGCCATCATCGAACCCGGGACAGGGTATAAATCAGCCACCGGGGAGCTGTTTTTT. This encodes CAIIEPGTGYKSATGELFF.

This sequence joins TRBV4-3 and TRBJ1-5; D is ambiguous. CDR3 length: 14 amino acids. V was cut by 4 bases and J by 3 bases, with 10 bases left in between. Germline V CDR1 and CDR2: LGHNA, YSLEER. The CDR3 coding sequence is TGCGCCAGCAGCCCCGTTTTTTCCAATCAGCCCCAGCATTTT. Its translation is CASSPVFSNQPQHF.

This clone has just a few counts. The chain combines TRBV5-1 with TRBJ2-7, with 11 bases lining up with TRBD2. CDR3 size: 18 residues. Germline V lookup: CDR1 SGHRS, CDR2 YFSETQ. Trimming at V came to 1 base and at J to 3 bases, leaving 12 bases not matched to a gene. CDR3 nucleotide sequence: TGCGCCAGCAGCTTGAACCCATCGACTAGCGGGGCCCTCTACGAGCAGTACTTC. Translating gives CASSLNPSTSGALYEQYF. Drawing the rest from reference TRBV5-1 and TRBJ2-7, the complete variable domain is KAGVTQTPRYLIKTRGQQVTLSCSPISGHRSVSWYQQTPGQGLQFLFEYFSETQRNKGNFPGRFSGRQFSNSRSEMNVSTLELGDSALYLCASSLNPSTSGALYEQYFGPGTRLTVT.

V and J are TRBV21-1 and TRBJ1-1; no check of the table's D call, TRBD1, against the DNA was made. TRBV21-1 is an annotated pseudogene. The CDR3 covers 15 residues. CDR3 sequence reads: CASSRETGSRTEAFF. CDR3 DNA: TGTGCCAGCAGCAGAGAGACAGGGAGTAGGACTGAAGCTTTCTTT.

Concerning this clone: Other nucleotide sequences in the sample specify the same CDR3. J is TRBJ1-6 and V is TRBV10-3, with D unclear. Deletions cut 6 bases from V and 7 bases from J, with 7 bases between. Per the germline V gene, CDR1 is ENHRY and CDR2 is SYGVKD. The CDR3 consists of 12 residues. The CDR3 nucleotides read TGTGCCATCAGCGGAGGCAATTCACCCCTCCACTTT. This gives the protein CAISGGNSPLHF.

The CDR3 DNA follows: TGTGCCAGCAGCGTAGGGGCAGGGGTCGGAGAGACCCAGTACTTC. It encodes CASSVGAGVGETQYF. The chain links TRBV9 to TRBJ2-5; the D gene is possibly TRBD1 (6 bases). The CDR3 extends over 15 amino acids. Germline CDR1 SGDLS, CDR2 YYNGEE. V lost 0 bases to trimming and J lost 4 bases, with 13 bases between them.

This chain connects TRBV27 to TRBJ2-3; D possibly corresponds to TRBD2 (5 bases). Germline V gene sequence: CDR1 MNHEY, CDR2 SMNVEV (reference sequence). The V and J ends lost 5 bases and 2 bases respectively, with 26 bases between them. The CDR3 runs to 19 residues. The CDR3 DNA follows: TGTGCCAGCAGTCCCGGACGATCTCAAGGGAGTATCGTCACAGATACGCAGTATTTT. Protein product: CASSPGRSQGSIVTDTQYF.

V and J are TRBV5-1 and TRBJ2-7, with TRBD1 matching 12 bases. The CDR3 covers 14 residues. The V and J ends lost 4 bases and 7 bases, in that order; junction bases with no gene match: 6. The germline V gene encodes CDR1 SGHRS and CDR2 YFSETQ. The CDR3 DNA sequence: TGCGCCAGCAGCACCGGGACAGGGGGCTGGGAGCAGTACTTC. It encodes CASSTGTGGWEQYF.

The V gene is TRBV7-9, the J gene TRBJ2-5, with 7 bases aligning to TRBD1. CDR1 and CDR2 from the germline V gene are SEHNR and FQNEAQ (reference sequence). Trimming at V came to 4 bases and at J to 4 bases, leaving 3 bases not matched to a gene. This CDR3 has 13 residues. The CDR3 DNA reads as TGTGCCAGCAGCTCCAACAGGGGAGAGACCCAGTACTTC. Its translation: CASSSNRGETQYF.

The CDR3: CASSQGQGRGETQYF. The CDR3 DNA reads TGTGCCAGCAGCCAAGGACAGGGTCGAGGGGAGACCCAGTACTTC. This chain joins TRBV3-1 (or the pseudogene TRBV3-2) and TRBJ2-5, with 7 bases that match TRBD1. Looked up from germline, CDR1 is LGHDT and CDR2 is YNNKEL (reference sequence). V lost 1 base, J lost 5 bases, and 7 bases stayed unmatched. CDR3 length equals 15 residues.